This T cell receptor (beta chain) was recorded in a study of blood T cell repertoires in COVID-19. On the study more broadly: Some COVID-19 samples were acute and others convalescent; all came from the United States, Italy and Spain. PBMCs, B-cell-depleted T cells, or T cells were the source of the cDNA or gDNA that made up the material.

Only one count was recorded for this clone. Authors' processing steps: Estimation of nucleated cell counts relied on the amplification of reference gene primers. The table came from immunoSEQ multiplex PCR; TCRdb's copy has only in-frame clones and leaves some out. From that table come the V and J calls and clone size; the DNA was used to work out D and trimming. Of about 150,000 clones in the sample, approximately 86% were seen once. This clonotype was sampled from a man aged 50-60 years with active or convalescent COVID-19. The material sequenced was peripheral blood.

The CDR3 here is CASSAGLYNSPLHF. CDR3 bases: TGTGCCAGCAGTGCAGGTTTATATAATTCACCCCTCCACTTT. V is TRBV6-4 and J is TRBJ1-6; D not resolved. The length of the CDR3 is 14 residues. The germline V gene encodes CDR1 MRHNA and CDR2 SNTAGT. V was pared by 4 bases and J by 4 bases, with 8 bases between.